The clone carrying this T cell receptor (beta chain) was observed a few times. Its antigen is unidentified. The data derive from a study of radiotherapy plus CTLA-4 blockade in lung cancer. Across the whole study: In 18% of patients, objective responses were seen; 31% had disease control. Broader study findings: Clones of tumor-derived TCRs expanded in blood after radiotherapy plus ipilimumab.

Patients had chemo-refractory metastatic non-small-cell lung cancer and received focal radiation plus CTLA-4 blockade that used ipilimumab. The CDR3 is 14 amino acids. Germline CDR1 SGHTA, CDR2 FQGTGA. V lost 5 bases to trimming and J lost 3 bases, with 13 bases between them. This table comes from immunoSEQ multiplex PCR, and its TCRdb copy is limited to in-frame clones, with some not included. The table lists 75,000 to 95,000 clones, about two thirds of them singletons. V usage is TRBV7-3 and J usage is TRBJ2-5, with D possibly being TRBD1 (6 bases). This sample comprised peripheral blood, obtained from a patient treated with radiotherapy plus ipilimumab. This TCR derives from a human donor with non-small cell lung cancer that progressed on radiotherapy plus ipilimumab. As DNA, the CDR3 is TGTGCCAGCAGCCCGGACAGAACAAAAGAGACCCAGTACTTC. Translation gives CASSPDRTKETQYF.